One sample yielded the 22 T cell receptor beta chains listed below, sequenced in a study of shared clonotypes between healthy human individuals. The repertoire was sequenced with immunoSEQ multiplex PCR; TCRdb's copy has only in-frame clones and lacks some. Among about 510,000 clones listed, 75% to 80% were seen once. Sequencing was carried out using PBMCs. These receptors all stem from a woman in her thirties or forties in good health. Some clones in this sample may be carry-over from other donors' samples.

The CDR3 spells CASRSLLAASYNEQFF. The CDR3 DNA sequence: TGTGCCAGTAGATCTCTACTAGCGGCTTCCTACAATGAGCAGTTCTTC. The rearrangement joins TRBV19 to TRBJ2-1, with 8 bases identical to TRBD2. The ends lost 6 bases at V and 1 base at J; junction bases unmatched: 8. The V gene's germline CDR1 is LNHDA and CDR2 SQIVND (reference sequence). This CDR3 is 16 amino acids long. Supplemented by reference TRBV19 and TRBJ2-1, the full variable domain reads DGGITQSPKYLFRKEGQNVTLSCEQNLNHDAMYWYRQDPGQGLRLIYYSQIVNDFQKGDIAEGYSVSREKKESFPLTVTSAQKNPTAFYLCASRSLLAASYNEQFFGPGTRLTVL.

The V gene is TRBV10-3, the J gene TRBJ1-1; TRBD1 matches at 12 bases. With 4 bases clipped from V and 4 bases from J, the junction kept 10 bases outside the gene matches. This CDR3 is 17 amino acids long. CDR1 and CDR2 from the germline V gene are ENHRY and SYGVKD. The CDR3 DNA is TGTGCCATCAGTGTGTCCGGGACAGGGGGCTTCGGCACTGAAGCTTTCTTT. Translating gives CAISVSGTGGFGTEAFF.

The CDR3 DNA follows: TGTGCCAGCAGTCGCAGGGTTATGAACACTGAAGCTTTCTTT. Translating it yields CASSRRVMNTEAFF. J is TRBJ1-1 and V is TRBV2; TRBD1 might be the D (5 bases). CDR3 length: 14 residues. V was pared by 5 bases and J by 0 bases, with 10 bases between. The V gene's germline CDR1 is SNHLY and CDR2 FYNNEI.

The chain combines TRBV2 with TRBJ2-3; 8 bases match TRBD1. The CDR3 consists of 15 residues. Trimming at V came to 6 bases and at J to 4 bases, leaving 9 bases not matched to a gene. Germline CDR1 SNHLY, CDR2 FYNNEI. The CDR3 is CASSPTGVDSDTQYF. The CDR3 DNA is TGTGCCAGCAGCCCGACAGGGGTAGATTCAGATACGCAGTATTTT. Full variable domain (rest looked up from reference TRBV2 and TRBJ2-3): EPEVTQTPSHQVTQMGQEVILRCVPISNHLYFYWYRQILGQKVEFLVSFYNNEISEKSEIFDDQFSVERPDGSNFTLKIRSTKLEDSAMYFCASSPTGVDSDTQYFGPGTRLTVL.

This clone was picked up one time. The V and J genes are TRBV30 and TRBJ2-3; possible D gene TRBD2, 5 bases. Germline V gene data show CDR1 as GTSNPN and CDR2 as SVGIG (reference sequence). V was trimmed by 3 bases and J by 0 bases, leaving 10 bases between them. The CDR3 spans 14 residues. CDR3 in amino acids: CAWRGAVSTDTQYF. The DNA for the CDR3 is TGTGCCTGGAGAGGAGCGGTTAGCACAGATACGCAGTATTTT.

The chain links TRBV28 to TRBJ2-5, with TRBD2 matching over 11 bases. V lost 4 bases and J lost 5; bases outside the gene matches: 15. This CDR3 is built from 18 residues. Germline CDR1 is MDHEN and CDR2 is SYDVKM. The CDR3, as DNA: TGTGCCAGCAGTTACACTAGCGGGAGACCCGACCTCCGGGAGACCCAGTACTTC. It is translated as CASSYTSGRPDLRETQYF.

The chain recombines TRBV4-3 with TRBJ2-1; D unresolved. The V and J ends lost 0 bases and 2 bases respectively, with 5 bases between them. CDR1 is LGHNA, CDR2 YSLEER, per germline. This CDR3 comprises 14 residues. The CDR3 is CASSQDAAYNEQFF. In nucleotides, the CDR3 is TGCGCCAGCAGCCAAGATGCCGCCTACAATGAGCAGTTCTTC.

Only one count was recorded for this clone. The same CDR3 arises from other DNA sequences in this sample as well. The chain joins TRBV4-3 to TRBJ1-2, with D perhaps TRBD1 (5 bases). Per the germline V gene, CDR1 is LGHNA and CDR2 is YSLEER. Trimming shortened V by 0 bases and J by 4 bases, and 6 bases separated the two germline ends. The CDR3 has 13 residues. As DNA, the CDR3 is TGCGCCAGCAGCCAAGACAGGGCCTATGGCTACACCTTC. Amino acids: CASSQDRAYGYTF.

The rearrangement joins TRBV5-4 to TRBJ2-3; 9 nucleotides align to TRBD2. V lost 4 bases and J lost 1; bases outside the gene matches: 7. Germline V gene sequence: CDR1 SGHNT, CDR2 YYREEE (reference sequence). This CDR3 is 16 amino acids long. DNA of the CDR3: TGTGCCAGCAGCGTCGATGGCGGGAGGGGCACAGATACGCAGTATTTT. It yields the protein CASSVDGGRGTDTQYF.

This clone was seen once. The chain carries TRBV15 and TRBJ2-1; D not certain. Between the trimmed V and J ends, which lost 1 base and 9 bases, there was a span of 19 bases. This CDR3 has 16 residues. Germline CDR1 and CDR2: LNHNV and YYDKDF (reference sequence). The CDR3 DNA is TGTGCCACCAGCAGAGTTGGGTCCGCAGCAATGGGTGAGCAGTTCTTC. Translating gives CATSRVGSAAMGEQFF. Based on the CDR3 plus reference TRBV15 and TRBJ2-1, the full variable domain is DAMVIQNPRYQVTQFGKPVTLSCSQTLNHNVMYWYQQKSSQAPKLLFHYYDKDFNNEADTPDNFQSRRPNTSFCFLDIRSPGLGDTAMYLCATSRVGSAAMGEQFFGPGTRLTVL.

The J gene is TRBJ2-1, the V gene TRBV7-2; TRBD2 aligns across 9 bases. V shed 5 bases, J shed 2 bases, and the junction held 16 bases outside the gene matches. There are 19 residues in the CDR3. Per the germline V gene, CDR1 is SGHTA and CDR2 is FQGNSA. CDR3 in DNA: TGTGCCAGCAGCCCAGAGGGAAGCGGGAGGTTCGGGACCTACAATGAGCAGTTCTTC. This gives the protein CASSPEGSGRFGTYNEQFF.

The chain recombines TRBV27 with TRBJ1-5, with D unclear. This CDR3 contains 14 residues. Germline loops: CDR1 MNHEY, CDR2 SMNVEV (reference sequence). Trimming cost V 1 base and J 4 bases, with 8 bases left between them. CDR3: CASSLFGPNQPQHF. CDR3 bases: TGTGCCAGCAGTTTATTCGGTCCTAATCAGCCCCAGCATTTT.

The chain joins TRBV19 to TRBJ2-1, with D perhaps matching TRBD1 or TRBD2 (7 bases each). The CDR3 loop spans 15 amino acids. V lost 3 bases and J 7 bases, leaving 16 bases between the germline ends. Germline assignment: CDR1 LNHDA and CDR2 SQIVND (reference sequence). The CDR3 spells CASSILAGGGNEQFF. CDR3 DNA sequence: TGTGCCAGTAGTATTCTGGCAGGGGGGGGGAATGAGCAGTTCTTC.

The chain recombines TRBV4-2 with TRBJ1-2; TRBD1 might be the D (5 bases). This CDR3 is built from 15 residues. V was clipped by 0 bases and J by 5 bases, with 13 bases between them. CDR1 and CDR2 (germline): LGHNA, YNFKEQ. The CDR3 DNA follows: TGTGCCAGCAGCCAAGAAGGGGACTCGAGTTATGGCTACACCTTC. Translation gives CASSQEGDSSYGYTF.

V and J are TRBV11-2 and TRBJ2-7; D is perhaps TRBD2 (7 bases). CDR1 and CDR2 (germline): SGHAT, FQNNGV. Deletions cut 5 bases from V and 2 bases from J, with 19 bases between. The CDR3 contains 16 residues. This CDR3 reads CASSPGGASRTYEQYF. The CDR3 DNA reads TGTGCCAGCAGCCCTGGGGGGGCTAGCCGTACCTACGAGCAGTACTTC.

V gene TRBV11-2 combines with J gene TRBJ1-4; D remains ambiguous. Germline assignment: CDR1 SGHAT and CDR2 FQNNGV. Between the trimmed V and J ends, which lost 3 bases and 0 bases, there was a span of 11 bases. This CDR3 comprises 16 residues. The CDR3 nucleotides are TGTGCCAGCAGCTTGGTAACAGCTGCAACTAATGAAAAACTGTTTTTT. Its protein is CASSLVTAATNEKLFF. The full variable domain, completed using reference TRBV11-2 and TRBJ1-4, is EAGVAQSPRYKIIEKRQSVAFWCNPISGHATLYWYQQILGQGPKLLIQFQNNGVVDDSQLPKDRFSAERLKGVDSTLKIQPAKLEDSAVYLCASSLVTAATNEKLFFGSGTQLSVL.

The chain is built from TRBV6-1 and TRBJ1-1; D gene ambiguous. V was clipped by 7 bases and J by 7 bases, with 13 bases between them. The length of the CDR3 is 12 residues. Germline V gives CDR1 MNHNS, CDR2 SASEGT. The CDR3 protein is CASTPRAREAFF. Here the CDR3 DNA reads TGTGCCAGCACCCCCAGAGCGCGTGAAGCTTTCTTT.

The chain joins TRBV6-1 to TRBJ1-5; D is unresolved. The CDR3 covers 14 residues. The V gene's germline CDR1 is MNHNS and CDR2 SASEGT. V was pared by 5 bases and J by 5 bases, with 13 bases between. The CDR3 bases are TGTGCCAGCAGTACCGATGCTGGGGATCAGCCCCAGCATTTT. It specifies CASSTDAGDQPQHF.

The table lists this clone with a few counts. The rearrangement joins TRBV7-2 to TRBJ2-2; unclear D gene. The CDR3 sequence is 12 residues long. Per germline, CDR1 SGHTA and CDR2 FQGNSA. V gave up 1 base and J gave up 9 bases, with 6 bases separating them. CDR3 DNA: TGTGCCAGCAGCTTAGTGGGAAGGGAGCTGTTTTTT. It is translated as CASSLVGRELFF.

For the CDR3, the DNA is TGTGCCACCAGCAGAGAGGCAGTCCCCGGGGCCAACGTCCTGACTTTC. It codes for CATSREAVPGANVLTF. The chain carries TRBV15 and TRBJ2-6; D gene ambiguous. Germline-derived CDR1 and CDR2 are LNHNV and YYDKDF (reference sequence). Trimming removed 0 bases from V and 4 bases from J, with 10 bases in between. The CDR3 loop spans 16 amino acids.

The chain has TRBV7-3 and TRBJ2-3, with D possibly TRBD2 on 6 matching bases. The CDR3 covers 16 residues. Looked up from germline, CDR1 is SGHTA and CDR2 is FQGTGA. The ends were cut back, 0 bases at V and 0 bases at J, with 10 bases in the middle. The CDR3 loop is CASSLTGGSSTDTQYF. The CDR3 bases are TGTGCCAGCAGCTTAACGGGAGGCTCTAGCACAGATACGCAGTATTTT.

The V and J genes are TRBV18 and TRBJ2-7; the D gene could be TRBD1 or TRBD2 (5 bases each). The germline V gene encodes CDR1 KGHSH and CDR2 LQKENI. V dropped 2 bases and J dropped 11 bases, with 13 bases sitting between them. CDR3 length: 12 amino acids. CDR3 DNA sequence: TGTGCCAGCTCACCAATCTCTGGGGGAAAGTACTTC. Protein product: CASSPISGGKYF.